This is a list of T cell receptor beta chains from one sample in a study of shared clonotypes between healthy human individuals. Repertoires were generated with immunoSEQ multiplex PCR, while TCRdb's copy carries only in-frame clones and drops some. Here the sample spans roughly 700,000 clones, roughly 88% being singletons. Sequencing was performed on memory CD8+ T cells from PBMCs. The receptors here all came from a man between 18 and 35 years old in good health. Some clones in this sample may be carry-over from other donors' samples. Each CDR3 is given with its conserved first and last residue. The order of the fields is clone size, J gene, CDR3 length, D gene, V gene, CDR3 protein, CDR3 DNA. The D gene is left open where the match is weak. Expanded clones are given a class, and other clones once, few, many or no size at all.

clone_size: NA; j_call: TRBJ2-2; cdr3_length: 15; d_call: TRBD1; v_call: TRBV19; cdr3_aa: CASSTDRGQAGELFF; cdr3_nt: TGTGCCAGTAGTACGGACAGGGGGCAGGCCGGGGAGCTGTTTTTT
clone_size: once; j_call: TRBJ1-5; cdr3_length: 13; d_call: NA; v_call: TRBV5-1; cdr3_aa: CASSVGPLKPQHF; cdr3_nt: TGCGCCAGCAGTGTGGGTCCCTTGAAGCCCCAGCATTTT
clone_size: NA; j_call: TRBJ1-1; cdr3_length: 15; d_call: TRBD1; v_call: TRBV5-1; cdr3_aa: CASSSGTGPSYEAFF; cdr3_nt: TGCGCCAGCAGCTCAGGGACAGGCCCATCGTACGAAGCTTTCTTT
clone_size: NA; j_call: TRBJ2-2; cdr3_length: 13; d_call: NA; v_call: TRBV9; cdr3_aa: CASSPSGTGELFF; cdr3_nt: TGTGCCAGCAGCCCCAGCGGCACCGGGGAGCTGTTTTTT
clone_size: NA; j_call: TRBJ2-2; cdr3_length: 15; d_call: NA; v_call: TRBV5-4; cdr3_aa: CASSLAAGRSRELFF; cdr3_nt: TGTGCCAGCAGCTTGGCGGCGGGACGGTCAAGGGAGCTGTTTTTT
clone_size: NA; j_call: TRBJ2-2; cdr3_length: 16; d_call: NA; v_call: TRBV7-3; cdr3_aa: CASSPSRGGNTGELFF; cdr3_nt: TGTGCCAGCAGCCCATCAAGGGGGGGAAACACCGGGGAGCTGTTTTTT
clone_size: few; j_call: TRBJ1-1; cdr3_length: 12; d_call: NA; v_call: TRBV19; cdr3_aa: CASSMLNTEAFF; cdr3_nt: TGTGCCAGTAGTATGCTGAACACTGAAGCTTTCTTT
clone_size: NA; j_call: TRBJ1-2; cdr3_length: 14; d_call: NA; v_call: TRBV19; cdr3_aa: CASSMSGAGYGYTF; cdr3_nt: TGTGCCAGTAGTATGTCGGGGGCAGGCTATGGCTACACCTTC
clone_size: NA; j_call: TRBJ1-2; cdr3_length: 14; d_call: TRBD1; v_call: TRBV9; cdr3_aa: CASSQGGINYGYTF; cdr3_nt: TGTGCCAGCAGCCAGGGGGGAATTAACTATGGCTACACCTTC
clone_size: NA; j_call: TRBJ1-5; cdr3_length: 16; d_call: NA; v_call: TRBV2; cdr3_aa: CASSEGQIYSNQPQHF; cdr3_nt: TGTGCCAGCAGTGAAGGACAGATCTATAGCAATCAGCCCCAGCATTTT
clone_size: NA; j_call: TRBJ2-7; cdr3_length: 15; d_call: TRBD1; v_call: TRBV4-1; cdr3_aa: CASSPVQGANYEQYF; cdr3_nt: TGCGCCAGCAGCCCCGTACAGGGGGCAAACTACGAGCAGTACTTC
clone_size: NA; j_call: TRBJ1-3; cdr3_length: 13; d_call: NA; v_call: TRBV9; cdr3_aa: CASSVGQVDTIYF; cdr3_nt: TGTGCCAGCAGCGTAGGACAGGTCGACACCATATATTTT
clone_size: NA; j_call: TRBJ2-7; cdr3_length: 12; d_call: NA; v_call: TRBV9; cdr3_aa: CASSPDFNEQYF; cdr3_nt: TGTGCCAGCAGCCCCGACTTCAACGAGCAGTACTTC
clone_size: NA; j_call: TRBJ1-1; cdr3_length: 15; d_call: NA; v_call: TRBV6-5; cdr3_aa: CASSYSNIPPGGAFF; cdr3_nt: TGTGCCAGCAGTTACTCGAATATCCCACCGGGCGGAGCTTTCTTT
clone_size: NA; j_call: TRBJ2-2; cdr3_length: 16; d_call: NA; v_call: TRBV28; cdr3_aa: CASSPRQLQNTGELFF; cdr3_nt: TGTGCCAGCAGTCCTCGACAGCTACAGAACACCGGGGAGCTGTTTTTT
clone_size: NA; j_call: TRBJ1-4; cdr3_length: 15; d_call: NA; v_call: TRBV28; cdr3_aa: CASSLSVSANEKLFF; cdr3_nt: TGTGCCAGCAGTTTATCGGTGTCGGCTAATGAAAAACTGTTTTTT
clone_size: few; j_call: TRBJ1-1; cdr3_length: 15; d_call: NA; v_call: TRBV9; cdr3_aa: CASSVEQGFRTEAFF; cdr3_nt: TGTGCCAGCAGCGTAGAACAGGGTTTTCGCACTGAAGCTTTCTTT
clone_size: NA; j_call: TRBJ1-5; cdr3_length: 15; d_call: NA; v_call: TRBV28; cdr3_aa: CASSSGRISNQPQHF; cdr3_nt: TGTGCCAGCAGTTCCGGACGGATTAGCAATCAGCCCCAGCATTTT
clone_size: NA; j_call: TRBJ1-5; cdr3_length: 19; d_call: NA; v_call: TRBV4-3; cdr3_aa: CASSQDSIWRGKGNQPQHF; cdr3_nt: TGCGCCAGCAGCCAAGATAGTATATGGAGGGGCAAAGGCAATCAGCCCCAGCATTTT
clone_size: few; j_call: TRBJ1-3; cdr3_length: 17; d_call: TRBD1; v_call: TRBV9; cdr3_aa: CASSVGRTGENYSPIYF; cdr3_nt: TGTGCCAGCAGCGTCGGCAGGACAGGGGAAAATTATAGCCCCATATATTTT
clone_size: NA; j_call: TRBJ1-5; cdr3_length: 17; d_call: NA; v_call: TRBV27; cdr3_aa: CASSLSRGGSSNQPQHF; cdr3_nt: TGTGCCAGCAGTTTATCTCGGGGGGGCAGTAGCAATCAGCCCCAGCATTTT
clone_size: once; j_call: TRBJ1-1; cdr3_length: 14; d_call: TRBD1; v_call: TRBV27; cdr3_aa: CASRPRQGWTEAFF; cdr3_nt: TGTGCCAGCAGACCTAGACAGGGATGGACTGAAGCTTTCTTT
clone_size: NA; j_call: TRBJ1-1; cdr3_length: 16; d_call: NA; v_call: TRBV7-9; cdr3_aa: CASSLSLGPSWAEAFF; cdr3_nt: TGTGCCAGCAGCTTATCCCTTGGACCCTCGTGGGCTGAAGCTTTCTTT
clone_size: NA; j_call: TRBJ2-1; cdr3_length: 14; d_call: TRBD2; v_call: TRBV11-2; cdr3_aa: CASSPSGPYNEQFF; cdr3_nt: TGTGCCAGCAGCCCTAGCGGCCCATACAATGAGCAGTTCTTC
clone_size: NA; j_call: TRBJ2-1; cdr3_length: 12; d_call: NA; v_call: TRBV28; cdr3_aa: CASSRIDNEQFF; cdr3_nt: TGTGCCAGCAGCAGGATCGACAATGAGCAGTTCTTC
clone_size: NA; j_call: TRBJ2-7; cdr3_length: 16; d_call: NA; v_call: TRBV11-2; cdr3_aa: CASSHSPTWGDDEQYF; cdr3_nt: TGTGCCAGCAGCCATAGCCCCACATGGGGGGACGACGAGCAGTACTTC
clone_size: few; j_call: TRBJ2-7; cdr3_length: 14; d_call: NA; v_call: TRBV9; cdr3_aa: CASSVAWRDYEQYF; cdr3_nt: TGTGCCAGCAGCGTAGCTTGGCGGGATTACGAGCAGTACTTC
clone_size: once; j_call: TRBJ2-7; cdr3_length: 12; d_call: NA; v_call: TRBV5-4; cdr3_aa: CASSPGRGEQYF; cdr3_nt: TGTGCCAGCAGCCCGGGCAGGGGCGAGCAGTACTTC
clone_size: NA; j_call: TRBJ2-3; cdr3_length: 15; d_call: TRBD2; v_call: TRBV29-1; cdr3_aa: CSVSTTSGFADTQYF; cdr3_nt: TGCAGCGTTTCCACGACTAGCGGGTTCGCAGATACGCAGTATTTT
clone_size: NA; j_call: TRBJ1-1; cdr3_length: 14; d_call: NA; v_call: TRBV21-1; cdr3_aa: CASSNHRLNTEAFF; cdr3_nt: TGTGCCAGCAGCAACCACAGATTGAACACTGAAGCTTTCTTT
clone_size: once; j_call: TRBJ2-2; cdr3_length: 11; d_call: NA; v_call: TRBV25-1; cdr3_aa: CGTRSTGELFF; cdr3_nt: TGTGGGACGCGGAGCACCGGGGAGCTGTTTTTT
clone_size: once; j_call: TRBJ2-4; cdr3_length: 15; d_call: NA; v_call: TRBV7-2; cdr3_aa: CASSLNKDRKNIQYF; cdr3_nt: TGTGCCAGCAGCTTAAATAAGGACAGAAAAAACATTCAGTACTTC
clone_size: NA; j_call: TRBJ2-3; cdr3_length: 12; d_call: NA; v_call: TRBV9; cdr3_aa: CASSVGLDTQYF; cdr3_nt: TGTGCCAGCAGCGTAGGGTTAGATACGCAGTATTTT
clone_size: NA; j_call: TRBJ2-4; cdr3_length: 16; d_call: TRBD2; v_call: TRBV29-1; cdr3_aa: CSVEPGGPLAKNIQYF; cdr3_nt: TGCAGCGTTGAACCGGGAGGCCCTTTAGCCAAAAACATTCAGTACTTC
clone_size: NA; j_call: TRBJ2-6; cdr3_length: 14; d_call: TRBD1; v_call: TRBV19; cdr3_aa: CAASGGFGANVLTF; cdr3_nt: TGTGCCGCCTCAGGGGGCTTTGGGGCCAACGTCCTGACTTTC
clone_size: NA; j_call: TRBJ2-6; cdr3_length: 16; d_call: NA; v_call: TRBV7-9; cdr3_aa: CASSSKRAGRMNVLTF; cdr3_nt: TGTGCCAGCAGCTCCAAACGGGCAGGGCGGATGAACGTCCTGACTTTC
clone_size: NA; j_call: TRBJ2-2; cdr3_length: 14; d_call: NA; v_call: TRBV28; cdr3_aa: CASQATENTGELFF; cdr3_nt: TGTGCCAGTCAGGCAACAGAGAACACCGGGGAGCTGTTTTTT
clone_size: many; j_call: TRBJ2-2; cdr3_length: 13; d_call: NA; v_call: TRBV27; cdr3_aa: CASWDSNTGELFF; cdr3_nt: TGTGCCAGCTGGGATTCTAACACCGGGGAGCTGTTTTTT
clone_size: once; j_call: TRBJ1-2; cdr3_length: 17; d_call: NA; v_call: TRBV7-2; cdr3_aa: CASSTLRGGGPNYGYTF; cdr3_nt: TGTGCCAGCAGCACACTAAGGGGAGGCGGCCCAAACTATGGCTACACCTTC
clone_size: few; j_call: TRBJ1-1; cdr3_length: 14; d_call: NA; v_call: TRBV2; cdr3_aa: CASSPTQVNTEAFF; cdr3_nt: TGTGCCAGCAGCCCCACCCAGGTGAACACTGAAGCTTTCTTT
clone_size: NA; j_call: TRBJ1-1; cdr3_length: 14; d_call: NA; v_call: TRBV7-9; cdr3_aa: CASSLGGLNTEAFF; cdr3_nt: TGTGCCAGCAGCTTAGGGGGGCTGAACACTGAAGCTTTCTTT